This T cell receptor (beta chain) emerged from a study of cytomegalovirus exposure and HLA in healthy donors. General study points: Cytomegalovirus-associated status was assigned to about 150 TCR beta chains.

A word on this clone: The antigen is not known.

Healthy bone marrow donors made up the cohort. The PCR used 60 Vbeta and 13 Jbeta primers. The method was immunoSEQ multiplex PCR; TCRdb's version includes in-frame clones alone and lacks a portion of them. The sample includes 110,000 or so clones, 67% seen only once; the top ten take roughly 8.7%. The source material was PBMCs. This sequence was found in a man between 18 and 35 years old in good health and CMV-seropositive.

The CDR3 loop reads CASSRTVQGVYSNQPQHF. The CDR3 DNA reads TGTGCCAGCAGCCGTACAGTACAGGGGGTTTATAGCAATCAGCCCCAGCATTTT. V is TRBV7-2 and J is TRBJ1-5, with 8 positions matching TRBD1. V gave up 5 bases and J gave up 0 bases; unmatched junction bases: 12. Germline values: CDR1 SGHTA, CDR2 FQGNSA. The CDR3 contains 18 residues.